The sequence of this T cell receptor beta chain was determined in a study of T cell changes during pregnancy in multiple sclerosis. Only in-frame clones appear in the TCRdb table, and some are missing; sequencing was by immunoSEQ multiplex PCR. The sample shows 15,000 to 20,000 clones, about nine tenths of them seen only once. The sample in question was CD8+ T cells from peripheral blood mononuclear cells, obtained in the third trimester of pregnancy. The TCR originated in a female donor in good health, enrolled as a control in a pregnancy study.

In nucleotides, the CDR3 is TGTGCCAGCAGCGACAGCCTGAGGGAGGTACAAGATGGCTACACCTTC. This encodes CASSDSLREVQDGYTF. The chain carries TRBV5-6 and TRBJ1-2; TRBD1 might be the D (5 bases). V dropped 4 bases and J dropped 6 bases, with 22 bases sitting between them. Germline V gene data show CDR1 as SGHDT and CDR2 as YYEEEE. The CDR3 consists of 16 residues.